Shown below are 14 T cell receptor beta chains from a single sample sequenced in a study of PD-1 blockade in classical Hodgkin lymphoma. Time point in this sample: cycle 4 day 1 (C4D1), after 5 to 7 weeks of nivolumab. Patients all relapsed after autologous stem cell transplantation, and there was variation in brentuximab vedotin exposure. Produced via immunoSEQ multiplex PCR; TCRdb's table is partial and in-frame only. The sample lists about 20,000 clones; about 61% were seen once. The sample here was peripheral blood mononuclear cells (PBMCs), taken before the fourth cycle of nivolumab. The source is a human donor with classical Hodgkin lymphoma.

This chain connects TRBV11-2 to TRBJ2-1; 11 bases agree with TRBD2. This CDR3 has 16 amino acids. V trimming: 2 bases; J trimming: 2 bases; junction bases outside the gene matches: 2. Germline V gene data show CDR1 as SGHAT and CDR2 as FQNNGV. For the CDR3, the DNA is TGTGCCAGCAGCTTATATAGCGGGAGGGCCTACAATGAGCAGTTCTTC. Translation gives CASSLYSGRAYNEQFF.

On this clone itself: The junction and the germline gene differ at one end; a read error may be behind it. This chain connects TRBV7-7 to TRBJ2-5; D is unresolved. The CDR3 is made up of 16 amino acids. Germline CDR1 SSHAT, CDR2 FNYEAQ (reference sequence). This CDR3 is CASSLGSVINSETQYF. The CDR3 coding sequence is TGTGCTAGCAGCTTAGGTTCGGTGATCAACAGTGAGACCCAGTACTTC.

The chain couples TRBV6-1 to TRBJ1-4; 9 positions agree with TRBD1. This CDR3 is 15 amino acids long. J was trimmed by 0 bases and V by 8 bases; bases with no gene match: 4. The germline V gene has CDR1 MNHNS and CDR2 SASEGT. The CDR3 sequence is CASGGQGATNEKLFF. In DNA, the CDR3 is TGTGCCAGCGGGGGACAGGGAGCAACTAATGAAAAACTGTTTTTT.

The chain links TRBV6-6 to TRBJ1-1, with TRBD1 matching 9 bases. Losses at the gene ends were 7 bases for V and 6 bases for J; bases not matched to a gene: 15. Germline CDR1 MNHNY, CDR2 SVGAGI (reference sequence). CDR3 size: 16 residues. Here the CDR3 DNA reads TGTGCCAGCACCCACGCCCCCGGGACAGGGAAGTCTGAAGCTTTCTTT. As protein: CASTHAPGTGKSEAFF.

The J gene is TRBJ2-7, the V gene TRBV28; D remains unclear. Germline CDR1 and CDR2: MDHEN and SYDVKM. The CDR3 sequence is 14 residues long. V lost 5 bases, J lost 3 bases, and 14 bases lay in between. The CDR3 coding sequence is TGTGCCAGCAGTGGGCCTCAGAATCTCTACGAGCAGTACTTC. Its protein product is CASSGPQNLYEQYF.

This clone turned up a few times. V gene TRBV5-1 combines with J gene TRBJ2-1, with D possibly matching TRBD1 (6 bases). Trimming removed 1 base at V and 6 bases at J, with 23 bases between. The CDR3 spans 18 residues. Germline V gene sequence: CDR1 SGHRS, CDR2 YFSETQ. CDR3 nucleotides: TGCGCCAGCAGCTTGAATACGTTCGGACAGCGGTCCGTCAATGAGCAGTTCTTC. It codes for CASSLNTFGQRSVNEQFF.

This chain uses TRBV11-2 with TRBJ2-2; unclear D gene. Trimming pared 1 base from V and 6 bases from J, leaving 12 bases between. CDR1 is SGHAT and CDR2 is FQNNGV in the germline V gene. The CDR3 is made up of 15 amino acids. The CDR3 DNA sequence: TGTGCCAGCAGCTTAGGGTCGGACCACGCCGGGGAGCTGTTTTTT. Protein product: CASSLGSDHAGELFF.

The gene calls are TRBV27 and TRBJ1-6; D might be TRBD1 (5 bases). V shed 0 bases and J shed 10 bases, with 16 bases lying between them. Germline values: CDR1 MNHEY, CDR2 SMNVEV (reference sequence). The CDR3 spans 16 residues. CDR3 in amino acids: CASSLSTGLQGSPLHF. The CDR3 DNA sequence: TGTGCCAGCAGTTTATCGACGGGGCTCCAAGGCTCACCCCTCCACTTT.

A few counts support this clone. The chain couples TRBV27 to TRBJ2-3; the match to TRBD2 covers 8 bases. The V gene's germline CDR1 is MNHEY and CDR2 SMNVEV (reference sequence). CDR3 length: 14 amino acids. V dropped 4 bases and J dropped 6; count of bases not matched to a gene: 6. CDR3: CASSYSGSRDTQYF. The CDR3 nucleotides read TGTGCCAGCAGTTACAGCGGGAGTAGGGATACGCAGTATTTT.

The gene calls are TRBV5-6 and TRBJ1-2; TRBD1 matches at 8 bases. The CDR3 extends over 14 amino acids. The ends lost 0 bases at V and 7 bases at J; junction bases unmatched: 5. Germline CDR1 SGHDT, CDR2 YYEEEE. The CDR3 region has the DNA TGTGCCAGCAGCTTGGTTCCGACAGGGGCTGGCTACACCTTC. Translation: CASSLVPTGAGYTF.

The CDR3 spells CASSQDSSYEQYF. Written as DNA, the CDR3 is TGTGCCAGCAGCCAGGACAGCTCCTACGAGCAGTACTTC. The chain combines TRBV7-8 with TRBJ2-7; perhaps TRBD1 as D (6 bases). Trimming removed 5 bases at V and 0 bases at J, with 8 bases between. Germline V gene lookup returns CDR1 SGHVS and CDR2 FQNEAQ. The CDR3 covers 13 residues.

V gene TRBV28 combines with J gene TRBJ2-7; D call uncertain. This CDR3 is 14 amino acids long. V was cut by 6 bases and J by 0 bases, with 12 bases left in between. Germline V CDR1 and CDR2: MDHEN, SYDVKM. The CDR3 loop reads CASRPVSSSYEQYF. DNA for the CDR3: TGTGCCAGCAGGCCCGTCTCTAGCTCCTACGAGCAGTACTTC.

The V gene is TRBV27, the J gene TRBJ2-1; maybe TRBD1 (6 bases). Germline V gene sequence: CDR1 MNHEY, CDR2 SMNVEV (reference sequence). The germline V and J ends were trimmed by 3 bases and 8 bases, with 11 bases remaining between them. The CDR3 consists of 13 residues. The CDR3 region is CASSFSQGDEQFF. The CDR3 DNA follows: TGTGCCAGCAGTTTTTCACAGGGTGATGAGCAGTTCTTC.

The chain joins TRBV9 to TRBJ2-7; possible D gene TRBD1, 7 bases. CDR1 SGDLS and CDR2 YYNGEE come from the germline V gene. V was shortened by 1 base and J by 3 bases, with 17 bases between the two germline ends. CDR3 length: 16 residues. DNA for the CDR3: TGTGCCAGCAGCGTACGAACAGGGGCGGGGTACTACGAGCAGTACTTC. Translating gives CASSVRTGAGYYEQYF.